Following are 28 T cell receptor beta chains from one sample sequenced in a study of CD8 T cells in Susac syndrome. Random hexamers primed reverse transcription of about 0.45 to 1 ug RNA. Each CDR3 protein gets one entry after TCRdb re-called the immunoSEQ multiplex PCR reads with MiXCR. This table has 120,000 or so distinct CDR3 sequences, 85% to 95% appearing once. Sequencing used CD8+ T cells from PBMCs. Every receptor here comes from a human donor with Susac syndrome.

This clonotype has a single count. This chain joins TRBV12-3 or TRBV12-4 and TRBJ2-3, with 9 bases identical to TRBD1. V lost 4 bases and J lost 4; bases outside the gene matches: 3. There are 14 residues in the CDR3. The DNA of the CDR3 is TGTGCCAGCAGTTACAGGGGGCCTTCAGATACGCAGTATTTT. Residues: CASSYRGPSDTQYF.

The rearrangement uses TRBV19 and TRBJ1-1; D might be TRBD1 (5 bases). The V and J ends lost 6 bases and 3 bases respectively, with 14 bases between them. Germline values: CDR1 LNHDA, CDR2 SQIVND (reference sequence). This CDR3 is built from 14 residues. The CDR3 bases are TGTGCCAGTAGGAACTTTTTAGGGGACACTGAAGCTTTCTTT. Protein product: CASRNFLGDTEAFF.

The sample holds one count of this clonotype. The V gene is TRBV6-5, the J gene TRBJ2-1; the D gene could be TRBD1 or TRBD2 (7 bases each). The germline V and J ends were trimmed by 5 bases and 4 bases, with 12 bases remaining between them. The CDR3 totals 14 residues. Germline V CDR1 and CDR2: MNHEY, SVGAGI. The CDR3 region has the DNA TGTGCCAGCAGTCCCCAGGGGGGGTACAATGAGCAGTTCTTC. This encodes CASSPQGGYNEQFF.

The CDR3 is CSVEANTGELFF. CDR3 nucleotides: TGCAGCGTTGAAGCGAACACCGGGGAGCTGTTTTTT. The chain links TRBV29-1 to TRBJ2-2; D is unresolved. The CDR3 length is 12 residues. The germline CDR1 and CDR2 sequences are SQVTM and ANQGSEA. Between the trimmed V and J ends, which lost 1 base and 0 bases, there was a span of 0 bases.

The genes are TRBV5-6 and TRBJ1-6; the D is unclear. This CDR3 is 13 amino acids long. The V gene's germline CDR1 is SGHDT and CDR2 YYEEEE. V was pared by 0 bases and J by 9 bases, with 7 bases between. CDR3 coding DNA: TGTGCCAGCAGCTTGGGAGCCACTTCACCCCTCCACTTT. Protein product: CASSLGATSPLHF.

This chain joins TRBV20-1 and TRBJ1-5; 7 bases line up with TRBD1. The V gene end was trimmed by 1 base and the J gene end by 2 bases; junction bases not matched to a gene: 5. The CDR3 is made up of 15 amino acids. Germline CDR1 and CDR2: DFQATT and SNEGSKA (reference sequence). The CDR3 DNA follows: TGCAGTGCTAGAGGAGGGCAGGGGGGCAATCAGCCCCAGCATTTT. Residues: CSARGGQGGNQPQHF.

The chain has TRBV3-1 and TRBJ1-1, with 7 bases identical to TRBD1. CDR3 length: 15 amino acids. CDR1 is LGHDT, CDR2 YNNKEL, per germline (reference sequence). The V and J ends lost 4 bases and 1 base, in that order; junction bases with no gene match: 6. The CDR3 reads CASSLLTGRNTEAFF. The CDR3 nucleotides read TGTGCCAGCAGCCTCTTGACAGGGCGGAACACTGAAGCTTTCTTT.

This clonotype was counted once. The V gene is TRBV3-1, the J gene TRBJ2-7, with D possibly called TRBD1 or TRBD2 (6 bases each). V lost 2 bases to trimming and J lost 5 bases, with 10 bases between them. CDR1 LGHDT and CDR2 YNNKEL come from the germline V gene (reference sequence). The CDR3 has 13 amino acids. The CDR3 protein is CASSQTGGDEQYF. The CDR3 bases are TGTGCCAGCAGCCAAACCGGGGGCGACGAGCAGTACTTC.

The CDR3 is CASSPVGFWEQYF. The CDR3 bases are TGTGCCAGCAGCCCGGTGGGGTTTTGGGAGCAGTACTTC. The gene calls are TRBV14 and TRBJ2-7; D remains ambiguous. Trimming took 4 bases from V and 7 from J, leaving 14 bases between them. The germline V gene encodes CDR1 SGHDN and CDR2 FVKESK. This CDR3 has 13 residues.

V is TRBV9 and J is TRBJ1-1, with D unclear. Germline CDR1 SGDLS, CDR2 YYNGEE. CDR3 size: 13 residues. The V end was cut by 3 bases, the J end by 3 bases, with 9 bases between. The chain's CDR3 is CASSAEGDTEAFF. The DNA for the CDR3 is TGTGCCAGCAGCGCCGAGGGTGACACTGAAGCTTTCTTT. The full variable domain, its missing parts supplied by reference TRBV9 and TRBJ1-1, is DSGVTQTPKHLITATGQRVTLRCSPRSGDLSVYWYQQSLDQGLQFLIQYYNGEERAKGNILERFSAQQFPDLHSELNLSSLELGDSALYFCASSAEGDTEAFFGQGTRLTVV.

V gene TRBV6-5 combines with J gene TRBJ1-5; D possibly corresponds to TRBD1 (5 bases). Germline CDR1 MNHEY, CDR2 SVGAGI. The length of the CDR3 is 14 residues. V lost 0 bases, J lost 5 bases, and 8 bases lay in between. The CDR3 here is CASSYSGRDQPQHF. CDR3 coding DNA: TGTGCCAGCAGTTACTCGGGGCGAGATCAGCCCCAGCATTTT.

The rearrangement links TRBV9 to TRBJ2-7; 7 bases align to TRBD1. J was trimmed by 2 bases and V by 2 bases; bases with no gene match: 4. Germline V gene data show CDR1 as SGDLS and CDR2 as YYNGEE. The CDR3 is 14 amino acids. CDR3 sequence: CASSVRDSPYEQYF. The CDR3, as DNA: TGTGCCAGCAGCGTCCGGGACAGTCCCTACGAGCAGTACTTC.

The chain joins TRBV15 to TRBJ2-5, with TRBD1 as a possible D gene (5 bases). Germline values: CDR1 LNHNV, CDR2 YYDKDF (reference sequence). The CDR3 totals 14 residues. The germline V and J ends were trimmed by 3 bases and 1 base, with 9 bases remaining between them. CDR3 nucleotides: TGTGCCACCAGCAGGCGACAGATCCAAGAGACCCAGTACTTC. Encoded protein: CATSRRQIQETQYF.

This chain links TRBV27 with TRBJ2-3, with D hard to call. The germline CDR1 and CDR2 sequences are MNHEY and SMNVEV (reference sequence). V dropped 4 bases and J dropped 2 bases, with 7 bases sitting between them. The CDR3 spans 13 residues. Here the CDR3 reads CASSSIPTDTQYF. The CDR3 DNA reads as TGTGCCAGCAGTTCCATCCCCACAGATACGCAGTATTTT.

The chain combines TRBV20-1 with TRBJ2-5, with 8 bases lining up with TRBD2. The V gene's germline CDR1 is DFQATT and CDR2 SNEGSKA (reference sequence). Unmatched junction bases numbered 13, after V lost 6 bases and J lost 4 bases. This CDR3 comprises 15 residues. Written as DNA, the CDR3 is TGCAGTGCCACGATGGGCGGGGGGCTTGGAGAGACCCAGTACTTC. Its translation is CSATMGGGLGETQYF.

V and J are TRBV5-1 and TRBJ1-2; 8 bases align to TRBD1. The CDR3 is 15 residues long. The V gene end was trimmed by 4 bases and the J gene end by 4 bases; junction bases not matched to a gene: 9. CDR1 SGHRS and CDR2 YFSETQ come from the germline V gene. In DNA, the CDR3 is TGCGCCAGCAGCCCACGCTCAGGGGGCGGCTATGGCTACACCTTC. It is translated as CASSPRSGGGYGYTF.

This chain joins TRBV29-1 and TRBJ1-1; a weak D match, TRBD1 (5 bases). Trimming pared 4 bases from V and 5 bases from J, leaving 11 bases between. CDR1 and CDR2 from the germline V gene are SQVTM and ANQGSEA. The length of the CDR3 is 12 residues. The CDR3 DNA sequence: TGCAGCGTTGTAACGGGGGGTACTGAAGCTTTCTTT. Its translation is CSVVTGGTEAFF.

Here the CDR3 reads CASSVAGGNTEAFF. CDR3 DNA sequence: TGTGCCAGCAGCGTAGCAGGGGGGAACACTGAAGCTTTCTTT. The chain is built from TRBV9 and TRBJ1-1; 7 bases are a match to TRBD1. After removal of 0 bases from V and 1 base from J, the junction contained 0 bases not matched to a gene. Germline assignment: CDR1 SGDLS and CDR2 YYNGEE. CDR3 length equals 14 residues.

V gene TRBV29-1 combines with J gene TRBJ2-5; 16 positions match TRBD2. Germline CDR1 reads SQVTM; CDR2 reads ANQGSEA. J gave up 5 bases and V 5 bases, and 5 bases lay outside the gene matches. The CDR3 is 15 amino acids. This CDR3 reads CSVLGLAGGRETQYF. CDR3 DNA sequence: TGCAGCGTTCTGGGACTAGCGGGGGGGCGGGAGACCCAGTACTTC.

J is TRBJ2-3 and V is TRBV2, with 7 nucleotides matching TRBD1. CDR3 length: 13 residues. V trimming: 11 bases; J trimming: 5 bases; junction bases outside the gene matches: 10. Germline assignment: CDR1 SNHLY and CDR2 FYNNEI. CDR3 nucleotide sequence: TGTGCCGGGCTTACAGGGGTTGGAGATACGCAGTATTTT. Its translation: CAGLTGVGDTQYF.

V and J are TRBV9 and TRBJ1-1, with D possibly matching TRBD1 (5 bases). This CDR3 is 14 amino acids long. Trimming left V 5 bases short and J 12 bases short, with 23 bases between. The germline gives CDR1 SGDLS, CDR2 YYNGEE. The DNA of the CDR3 is TGTGCCAGCAGTCGAGGGGATGAAGCGGCTGGGTCTTTCTTT. Protein sequence: CASSRGDEAAGSFF.

This chain connects TRBV6-6 to TRBJ1-5; TRBD1 agrees at 7 bases. The CDR3 consists of 14 residues. The V gene's germline CDR1 is MNHNY and CDR2 SVGAGI (reference sequence). The ends lost 4 bases at V and 3 bases at J; junction bases unmatched: 3. CDR3 DNA sequence: TGTGCCAGCAGTTCACAGGGGTCCAATCAGCCCCAGCATTTT. Its protein is CASSSQGSNQPQHF.

The CDR3 is CASSLQGADTEAFF. The DNA of the CDR3 is TGTGCCAGCAGCTTACAGGGGGCGGACACTGAAGCTTTCTTT. The V call is TRBV5-4, the J call TRBJ1-1; 9 positions match TRBD1. J lost 3 bases, V lost 2 bases, and 2 bases had no gene match. This CDR3 is 14 amino acids long. Germline V gene sequence: CDR1 SGHNT, CDR2 YYREEE (reference sequence).

CDR3 sequence reads: CSAEGRMETQYF. DNA for the CDR3: TGCAGCGCCGAGGGCAGGATGGAGACCCAGTACTTC. The chain uses TRBV29-1 and TRBJ2-5, with a possible D match to TRBD2 (5 bases). Between the trimmed V and J ends, which lost 7 bases and 5 bases, there was a span of 14 bases. The V gene's germline CDR1 is SQVTM and CDR2 ANQGSEA. The CDR3 runs to 12 residues.

The chain links TRBV15 to TRBJ2-4; D is ambiguous. The CDR3 totals 14 residues. Germline V gene lookup returns CDR1 LNHNV and CDR2 YYDKDF (reference sequence). With 3 bases removed from V and 2 bases from J, the gap between germline ends came to 8 bases. CDR3 DNA sequence: TGTGCCACCAGCAGCGGAAAAACCAAAAACATTCAGTACTTC. Translation: CATSSGKTKNIQYF. Filled out from reference TRBV15 and TRBJ2-4, the complete variable domain reads DAMVIQNPRYQVTQFGKPVTLSCSQTLNHNVMYWYQQKSSQAPKLLFHYYDKDFNNEADTPDNFQSRRPNTSFCFLDIRSPGLGDTAMYLCATSSGKTKNIQYFGAGTRLSVL.

The V and J genes are TRBV15 and TRBJ1-1; D unclear. Germline-derived CDR1 and CDR2 are LNHNV and YYDKDF (reference sequence). CDR3 length equals 11 residues. V gave up 9 bases and J gave up 1 base, with 6 bases separating them. This CDR3 is CATRENTEAFF. For the CDR3, the DNA is TGTGCCACTAGGGAGAACACTGAAGCTTTCTTT. Complete variable domain (other parts from reference TRBV15 and TRBJ1-1): DAMVIQNPRYQVTQFGKPVTLSCSQTLNHNVMYWYQQKSSQAPKLLFHYYDKDFNNEADTPDNFQSRRPNTSFCFLDIRSPGLGDTAMYLCATRENTEAFFGQGTRLTVV.

The genes are TRBV12-3 or TRBV12-4 and TRBJ1-3; D gene ambiguous. With 7 bases removed from V and 15 bases from J, the gap between germline ends came to 16 bases. CDR3 size: 11 residues. The CDR3 loop reads CASTLTGMTYF. The CDR3 DNA sequence: TGTGCCAGCACCCTGACCGGGATGACATATTTT.

The chain carries TRBV9 and TRBJ2-1; D is perhaps TRBD2 (7 bases). V was clipped by 0 bases and J by 13 bases, with 23 bases between them. The CDR3 totals 16 residues. CDR1 SGDLS and CDR2 YYNGEE come from the germline V gene. The CDR3 is CASSVVDKGGGGKQFF. CDR3 bases: TGTGCCAGCAGCGTAGTGGACAAGGGGGGAGGGGGAAAACAGTTCTTC.